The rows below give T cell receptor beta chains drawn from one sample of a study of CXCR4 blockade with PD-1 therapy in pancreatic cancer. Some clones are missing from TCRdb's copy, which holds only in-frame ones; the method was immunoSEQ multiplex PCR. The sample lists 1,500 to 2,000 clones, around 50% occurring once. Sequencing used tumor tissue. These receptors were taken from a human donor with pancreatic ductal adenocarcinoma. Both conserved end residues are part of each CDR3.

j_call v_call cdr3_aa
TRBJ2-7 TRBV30 CAWSVGVKGTGAPVAYEQYF
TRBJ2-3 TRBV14 CASSISTDTQYF
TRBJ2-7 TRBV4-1 CASSLHSGQGGEQYF
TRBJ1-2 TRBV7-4 CASSSLLNYGYTF
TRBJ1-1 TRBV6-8 CASSDSSLTEAFF
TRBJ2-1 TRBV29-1 CSVEKGQGARMQFF
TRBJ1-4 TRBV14 CASSQDIRDEKLFF
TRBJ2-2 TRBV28 CASSSPGQGNTGELFF
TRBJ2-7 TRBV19 CASSIWGSSYEQYF
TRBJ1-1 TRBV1 CASSQGDMNTEAFF